This passage covers 30 T cell receptor beta chains from one sample sequenced in a study of OX40 agonist ivuxolimab in advanced cancers. The assay was immunoSEQ multiplex PCR, and TCRdb's table has in-frame clones only and misses some. This repertoire shows about 48,000 clones, 83% found once; its top ten account for approximately 1.1%. The sequences come from CD4+ or CD8+ T cells sorted from blood, collected in a trial of the OX40 agonist ivuxolimab. Source of these receptors: an adult with an advanced solid tumor such as melanoma, head and neck, liver or kidney cancer.

V is TRBV11-3 and J is TRBJ1-4; D ambiguous. Deletions cut 5 bases from V and 8 bases from J, with 12 bases between. The CDR3 is 13 amino acids. Germline assignment: CDR1 SGHNT and CDR2 YENEEA. The CDR3 DNA is TGTGCCAGCAGCGAACGGACCGGAGAAAAACTGTTTTTT. Protein: CASSERTGEKLFF.

This sequence joins TRBV6-4 and TRBJ2-7; D gene uncertain. Trimming shortened V by 10 bases and J by 0 bases, and 16 bases separated the two germline ends. CDR1 and CDR2 from the germline V gene are MRHNA and SNTAGT. There are 14 residues in the CDR3. The CDR3 sequence is CATRRDPSSYEQYF. In DNA form, the CDR3 reads TGTGCCACCCGTAGAGATCCTAGCTCCTACGAGCAGTACTTC.

This chain's CDR3 is CASSLAISGGGDTQYF. In nucleotides, the CDR3 is TGTGCCAGCAGCTTAGCCATCAGCGGGGGAGGGGATACGCAGTATTTT. The chain carries TRBV7-2 and TRBJ2-3, with 8 bases aligning to TRBD2. The V and J ends lost 0 bases and 6 bases, in that order; junction bases with no gene match: 8. Germline V gene data show CDR1 as SGHTA and CDR2 as FQGNSA. The CDR3 is 16 residues long. The full variable domain, rest sourced from reference TRBV7-2 and TRBJ2-3, is GAGVSQSPSNKVTEKGKDVELRCDPISGHTALYWYRQSLGQGLEFLIYFQGNSAPDKSGLPSDRFSAERTGGSVSTLTIQRTQQEDSAVYLCASSLAISGGGDTQYFGPGTRLTVL.

The chain combines TRBV15 with TRBJ1-1; no reliable D call. The CDR3 totals 15 residues. Germline loops: CDR1 LNHNV, CDR2 YYDKDF (reference sequence). Deletions cut 0 bases from V and 1 base from J, with 9 bases between. The CDR3 loop is CATSRDRWGNTEAFF. The CDR3 DNA reads TGTGCCACCAGCAGAGATCGGTGGGGGAACACTGAAGCTTTCTTT.

V usage is TRBV7-9 and J usage is TRBJ2-1; 9 bases align to TRBD1. CDR1 and CDR2 from the germline V gene are SEHNR and FQNEAQ (reference sequence). The ends lost 4 bases at V and 7 bases at J; junction bases unmatched: 5. The CDR3 consists of 14 residues. Written as DNA, the CDR3 is TGTGCCAGCAGCTCTGGGACAGGGTTTAATGAGCAGTTCTTC. Translation gives CASSSGTGFNEQFF.

V and J are TRBV5-1 and TRBJ2-5; 8 bases match TRBD2. The germline V gene has CDR1 SGHRS and CDR2 YFSETQ. This CDR3 is 17 amino acids long. The V segment lost 2 bases and the J segment 2 bases; nucleotides outside the gene matches: 11. CDR3 sequence: CASSFMGSGGRQETQYF. The CDR3 nucleotides read TGCGCCAGCAGCTTCATGGGGAGCGGGGGTCGTCAAGAGACCCAGTACTTC.

This clone appeared a few times. V gene TRBV7-6 combines with J gene TRBJ1-5; D remains unclear. The CDR3 sequence is 12 residues long. The germline V and J ends were trimmed by 5 bases and 9 bases, with 11 bases remaining between them. Per the germline V gene, CDR1 is SGHVS and CDR2 is FNYEAQ. As DNA, the CDR3 is TGTGCCAGCAGCACATCAGGCAGGCCCCAGCATTTT. It specifies CASSTSGRPQHF.

The rearrangement links TRBV20-1 to TRBJ1-1, with 10 bases fitting TRBD1. After removal of 5 bases from V and 11 bases from J, the junction contained 5 bases not matched to a gene. The CDR3 loop spans 11 amino acids. Germline V gives CDR1 DFQATT, CDR2 SNEGSKA (reference sequence). The CDR3 sequence is CSAPGQGLAFF. CDR3 coding DNA: TGCAGTGCTCCGGGACAGGGGTTGGCTTTCTTT.

The rearrangement uses TRBV27 and TRBJ1-1; 7 bases line up with TRBD1. J gave up 0 bases and V 6 bases, and 1 base lay outside the gene matches. Per germline, CDR1 MNHEY and CDR2 SMNVEV (reference sequence). The CDR3 has 13 amino acids. CDR3 in amino acids: CASRGQLNTEAFF. Here the CDR3 DNA reads TGTGCCAGCAGGGGACAGTTGAACACTGAAGCTTTCTTT.

The gene calls are TRBV5-8 and TRBJ1-5; D may be TRBD1 (5 bases). The ends were cut back, 8 bases at V and 5 bases at J, with 14 bases in the middle. Germline CDR1 SGHTS, CDR2 YDEGEE. The CDR3 is made up of 13 amino acids. CDR3 DNA: TGTGCCAGTTCCTTTCCAGGGCATCAGCCCCAGCATTTT. Translated, it gives CASSFPGHQPQHF.

The chain recombines TRBV19 with TRBJ2-1; the match to TRBD1 covers 8 bases. Germline V lookup: CDR1 LNHDA, CDR2 SQIVND (reference sequence). V lost 3 bases and J lost 10; bases outside the gene matches: 14. The CDR3 spans 16 residues. CDR3 nucleotide sequence: TGTGCCAGTAGTATTCCCACAGCGACAGGGGCAGGAGAGCAGTTCTTC. It translates to CASSIPTATGAGEQFF.

This clone showed up just once. The J gene is TRBJ1-4, the V gene TRBV9, with D uncertain. V dropped 0 bases and J dropped 7 bases, with 13 bases sitting between them. Germline V lookup: CDR1 SGDLS, CDR2 YYNGEE. The CDR3 is 15 residues long. The CDR3 here is CASSVGILRREKLFF. CDR3 in DNA: TGTGCCAGCAGCGTAGGGATCCTTAGGCGTGAAAAACTGTTTTTT.

The chain joins TRBV5-1 to TRBJ2-2; TRBD1 might be the D (6 bases). The CDR3 totals 18 residues. V gave up 4 bases and J gave up 1 base, with 20 bases separating them. CDR1 and CDR2 from the germline V gene are SGHRS and YFSETQ. The DNA of the CDR3 is TGCGCCAGCAGCGTAACGGTCTACGGGACATTGAACACCGGGGAGCTGTTTTTT. This encodes CASSVTVYGTLNTGELFF.

The chain has TRBV5-4 and TRBJ2-4; D possibly corresponds to TRBD1 (6 bases). This CDR3 is built from 15 residues. CDR1 and CDR2 from the germline V gene are SGHNT and YYREEE (reference sequence). The ends were cut back, 4 bases at V and 16 bases at J, with 27 bases in the middle. This chain's CDR3 is CASSTTGLPRLSTYF. The CDR3 nucleotides are TGTGCCAGCAGCACAACAGGGCTTCCTCGCTTGTCTACTTACTTC. The full variable domain, in which reference TRBV5-4 and TRBJ2-4 provide the parts outside the CDR3, is ETGVTQSPTHLIKTRGQQVTLRCSSQSGHNTVSWYQQALGQGPQFIFQYYREEENGRGNFPPRFSGLQFPNYSSELNVNALELDDSALYLCASSTTGLPRLSTYFGAGTRLSVL.

The chain links TRBV29-1 to TRBJ2-5, with TRBD2 matching over 13 bases. The CDR3 is 17 amino acids. Germline-derived CDR1 and CDR2 are SQVTM and ANQGSEA. With 6 bases clipped from V and 3 bases from J, the junction kept 13 bases outside the gene matches. The CDR3, as DNA: TGCAGCGTCGTCGGGACTAGCGGGGTATTATGGGAAGAGACCCAGTACTTC. It is translated as CSVVGTSGVLWEETQYF.

This chain uses TRBV5-1 with TRBJ2-7; 9 bases are shared with TRBD2. Trimming at V came to 3 bases and at J to 2 bases, leaving 6 bases not matched to a gene. This CDR3 has 15 amino acids. Germline V gene sequence: CDR1 SGHRS, CDR2 YFSETQ. CDR3 sequence: CASSSAGGGTYEQYF. For the CDR3, the DNA is TGCGCCAGCAGCTCGGCGGGGGGGGGAACCTACGAGCAGTACTTC. The variable domain in full, with the rest retrieved from reference TRBV5-1 and TRBJ2-7, is KAGVTQTPRYLIKTRGQQVTLSCSPISGHRSVSWYQQTPGQGLQFLFEYFSETQRNKGNFPGRFSGRQFSNSRSEMNVSTLELGDSALYLCASSSAGGGTYEQYFGPGTRLTVT.

The chain employs TRBV6-1 and TRBJ2-2; D gene unclear. The CDR3 consists of 17 residues. The V gene lost 2 bases and the J gene lost 1 base, with 14 bases spanning the gap. Per the germline V gene, CDR1 is MNHNS and CDR2 is SASEGT. The CDR3 region is CASSERVARQNTGELFF. In DNA, the CDR3 is TGTGCCAGCAGTGAAAGGGTCGCACGGCAGAACACCGGGGAGCTGTTTTTT.

This clone was detected a few times. The CDR3 region is CSVGTGRQPQHF. CDR3 nucleotide sequence: TGCAGCGTGGGAACGGGAAGACAGCCCCAGCATTTT. This chain connects TRBV29-1 to TRBJ1-5; D gene uncertain. Trimming took 6 bases from V and 7 from J, leaving 13 bases between them. This CDR3 has 12 amino acids. Germline lookup yields CDR1 SQVTM and CDR2 ANQGSEA.

In its sample, this clone is medium-sized (0.01 to 0.1%). The chain employs TRBV4-1 and TRBJ1-1; D is possibly TRBD1 (5 bases). V was trimmed by 1 base and J by 6 bases, leaving 12 bases between them. The CDR3 extends over 14 amino acids. Germline V lookup: CDR1 MGHRA, CDR2 YSYEKL. The CDR3 protein is CASSQGGRRAEAFF. CDR3 nucleotides: TGCGCCAGCAGCCAAGGGGGCAGGCGGGCTGAAGCTTTCTTT.

In DNA, the CDR3 is TGTGCCAGCAACCCGGGCGGAAGCTCCTACGAGCAGTACTTC. It encodes CASNPGGSSYEQYF. The V and J genes are TRBV5-4 and TRBJ2-7; D gene ambiguous. V lost 6 bases and J lost 0, with 13 bases in between. The CDR3 consists of 14 residues. CDR1 SGHNT and CDR2 YYREEE come from the germline V gene (reference sequence).

This clone came up once. The rearrangement links TRBV5-6 to TRBJ1-5, with 10 bases fitting TRBD1. From germline, CDR1 is SGHDT and CDR2 YYEEEE. With V trimmed by 3 bases and J by 7 bases, 7 bases remained unmatched. The CDR3 is 15 residues long. For the CDR3, the DNA is TGTGCCAGCAGCTCTGGGACAGGGGATGGCCAGCCCCAGCATTTT. It specifies CASSSGTGDGQPQHF.

The V and J genes are TRBV7-2 and TRBJ1-3; 8 nucleotides line up with TRBD1. The germline CDR1 and CDR2 sequences are SGHTA and FQGNSA. The length of the CDR3 is 15 residues. After removal of 5 bases from V and 2 bases from J, the junction contained 5 bases not matched to a gene. The CDR3 region has the DNA TGTGCCAGCAGCCCGCGGACAGGGACTGGAAACACCATATATTTT. It codes for CASSPRTGTGNTIYF.

This chain links TRBV4-2 with TRBJ2-7; 7 nucleotides match TRBD1. Trimming at V came to 5 bases and at J to 0 bases, leaving 7 bases not matched to a gene. Germline CDR1 is LGHNA and CDR2 is YNFKEQ. The CDR3 consists of 15 residues. CDR3 region: CASSFGTASSYEQYF. The CDR3 DNA sequence: TGTGCCAGCAGCTTTGGGACAGCGAGCTCCTACGAGCAGTACTTC.

The V and J genes are TRBV7-2 and TRBJ2-1; 7 bases fit TRBD2. The ends lost 6 bases at V and 9 bases at J; junction bases unmatched: 14. The CDR3 totals 15 residues. CDR1 SGHTA and CDR2 FQGNSA come from the germline V gene. For the CDR3, the DNA is TGTGCCAGCAGTTACCAGCGGGGAGTACGGGCTGAGCAGTTCTTC. It codes for CASSYQRGVRAEQFF.

The V call is TRBV2, the J call TRBJ2-1, with 11 bases that match TRBD2. Germline CDR1 reads SNHLY; CDR2 reads FYNNEI. The CDR3 sequence is 14 residues long. Trimming at V came to 6 bases and at J to 10 bases, leaving 8 bases not matched to a gene. The CDR3 reads CASSPPGLAAEQFF. The CDR3 region has the DNA TGTGCCAGCAGCCCCCCGGGACTAGCGGCGGAGCAGTTCTTC.

In the case of this clone: Relative to the germline gene, one junction end is altered; a read error may explain this. The J gene is TRBJ2-7, the V gene TRBV7-6; TRBD1 agrees at 8 bases. The germline CDR1 and CDR2 sequences are SGHVS and FNYEAQ. The CDR3 consists of 10 residues. The CDR3 DNA follows: TGTGCCAGCAGCGGGACAGGAATCGCTTTC. As protein: CASSGTGIAF. The full variable domain, rest sourced from reference TRBV7-6 and TRBJ2-7, is GAGVSQSPRYKVTKRGQDVALRCDPISGHVSLYWYRQALGQGPEFLTYFNYEAQQDKSGLPNDRFSAERPEGSISTLTIQRTEQRDSAMYRCASSGTGIAFGPGTRLTVT.

This clone occurred a few times. The chain uses TRBV7-9 and TRBJ2-2; 10 nucleotides line up with TRBD2. V lost 2 bases and J lost 5; bases outside the gene matches: 11. The germline V gene has CDR1 SEHNR and CDR2 FQNEAQ (reference sequence). The CDR3 has 18 residues. The CDR3, as DNA: TGTGCCAGCAGCTTATCCCCCCTAGCGGGGGTGGCGACCGGGGAGCTGTTTTTT. It is translated as CASSLSPLAGVATGELFF.

The rearrangement joins TRBV5-1 to TRBJ1-2; D gene unclear. The V gene lost 0 bases and the J gene lost 4 bases, with 13 bases spanning the gap. The CDR3 covers 15 residues. Germline loops: CDR1 SGHRS, CDR2 YFSETQ. This CDR3 reads CASSLESLGSYGYTF. In DNA, the CDR3 is TGCGCCAGCAGCTTGGAATCGTTGGGGTCCTATGGCTACACCTTC.

The genes are TRBV29-1 and TRBJ2-3; D is possibly TRBD2 (6 bases). This CDR3 contains 14 residues. V was shortened by 3 bases and J by 4 bases, with 14 bases between the two germline ends. Germline V CDR1 and CDR2: SQVTM, ANQGSEA. Here the CDR3 reads CSVDGRGGADTQYF. In DNA, the CDR3 is TGCAGCGTTGACGGGAGAGGAGGCGCAGATACGCAGTATTTT.

This chain connects TRBV2 to TRBJ1-6; D is undetermined. The CDR3 is 13 residues long. V lost 7 bases to trimming and J lost 8 bases, with 12 bases between them. The germline CDR1 and CDR2 sequences are SNHLY and FYNNEI. The CDR3 here is CASTAGSYSPLHF. For the CDR3, the DNA is TGTGCCAGCACGGCAGGAAGTTATTCACCCCTCCACTTT. Looking up the rest from reference TRBV2 and TRBJ1-6 gives the full variable domain: EPEVTQTPSHQVTQMGQEVILRCVPISNHLYFYWYRQILGQKVEFLVSFYNNEISEKSEIFDDQFSVERPDGSNFTLKIRSTKLEDSAMYFCASTAGSYSPLHFGNGTRLTVT.